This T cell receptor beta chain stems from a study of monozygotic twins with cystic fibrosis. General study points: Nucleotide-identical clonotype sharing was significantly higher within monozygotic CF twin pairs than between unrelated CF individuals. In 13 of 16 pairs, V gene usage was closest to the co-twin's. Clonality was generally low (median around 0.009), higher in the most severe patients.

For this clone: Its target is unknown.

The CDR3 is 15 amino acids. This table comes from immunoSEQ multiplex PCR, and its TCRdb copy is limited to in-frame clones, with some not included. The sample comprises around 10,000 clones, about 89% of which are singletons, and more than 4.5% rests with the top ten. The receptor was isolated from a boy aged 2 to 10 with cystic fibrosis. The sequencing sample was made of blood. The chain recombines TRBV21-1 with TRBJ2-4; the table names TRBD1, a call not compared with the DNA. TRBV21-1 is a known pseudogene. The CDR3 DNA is TGTGCCAGCAGCCAACCCCAGGGGGCCAAAAACATTCAGTACTTC. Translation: CASSQPQGAKNIQYF.